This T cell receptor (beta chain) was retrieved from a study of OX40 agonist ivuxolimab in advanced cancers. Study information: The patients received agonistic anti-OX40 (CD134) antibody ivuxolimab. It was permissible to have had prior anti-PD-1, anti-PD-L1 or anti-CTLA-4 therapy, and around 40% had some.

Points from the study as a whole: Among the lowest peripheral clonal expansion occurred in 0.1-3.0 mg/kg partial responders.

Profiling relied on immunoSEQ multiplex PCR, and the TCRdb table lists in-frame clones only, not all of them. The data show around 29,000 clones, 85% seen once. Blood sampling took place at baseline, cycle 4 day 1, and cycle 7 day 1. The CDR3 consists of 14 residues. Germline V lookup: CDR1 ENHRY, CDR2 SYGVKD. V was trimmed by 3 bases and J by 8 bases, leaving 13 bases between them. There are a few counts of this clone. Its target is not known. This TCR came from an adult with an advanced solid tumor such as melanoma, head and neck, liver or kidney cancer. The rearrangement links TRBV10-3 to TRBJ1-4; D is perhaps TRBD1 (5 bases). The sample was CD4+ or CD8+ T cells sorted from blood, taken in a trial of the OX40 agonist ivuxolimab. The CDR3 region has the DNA TGTGCCATCAGTGAATCTGGGGCTGGAGAAAAACTGTTTTTT. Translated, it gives CAISESGAGEKLFF.